A selection of T cell receptor beta chains follows, all from one sample in a study of identical twins. TCRdb fed the 5' RACE reads into MiXCR, producing one record per CDR3 protein. The sample shows some 600,000 distinct CDR3 sequences, around 7.4% of them seen only once. Separately, the same data were catalogued under a study of yellow fever vaccine responses in identical twins.

Sequenced: PBMCs. These receptors were taken from a woman in her late teens or twenties in good health. The conserved cysteine and the conserved F or W are not part of the CDR3 here.

ASSQATSGGYEQY | TRBJ2-7 | TRBV4-2
AISWASIGGYT | TRBJ1-2 | TRBV10-3
AISRGKSSGANVLT | TRBJ2-6 | TRBV10-3
ASSYSEFEGRSQF | TRBJ2-1 | TRBV6-9
SASGDFYGYT | TRBJ1-2 | TRBV20-1
ASISSSHRETQY | TRBJ2-5 | TRBV2
SVRGGGANTEAF | TRBJ1-1 | TRBV20-1
ASRGRSSGSDTQY | TRBJ2-3 | TRBV7-8
ASSTSGRTSFNEQF | TRBJ2-1 | TRBV7-9
ASSPEIGELF | TRBJ2-2 | TRBV11-3
ASSSASGATDTQY | TRBJ2-3 | TRBV6-4
ASSRGSGGPGNTGELF | TRBJ2-2 | TRBV3-1
ASSAGSSSRDTQY | TRBJ2-3 | TRBV2
ASSETGRVQETQY | TRBJ2-5 | TRBV9
ASSRQGEVAEAF | TRBJ1-1 | TRBV7-9
ASSRYSSGRTPGQF | TRBJ2-1 | TRBV18
ASSPGSVEAF | TRBJ1-1 | TRBV5-1
ASSLRGVSTSGTYNEQF | TRBJ2-1 | TRBV12-3/TRBV12-4
ASSSPGLGLDEQF | TRBJ2-1 | TRBV3-1
ASSLSRGLARETQY | TRBJ2-5 | TRBV27
ASSQGSSGADTQY | TRBJ2-3 | TRBV3-1
ASSSGQGSSTDTQY | TRBJ2-3 | TRBV12-3/TRBV12-4
ASIGLTPDTQY | TRBJ2-3 | TRBV5-6
SVEGWTGGITYNEQF | TRBJ2-1 | TRBV29-1
ASSSAGGPANEQF | TRBJ2-1 | TRBV6-5
SATPVAGVQETQY | TRBJ2-5 | TRBV20-1
ASSEGNRQPQH | TRBJ1-5 | TRBV12-3/TRBV12-4
ASTSRTGAFADTQY | TRBJ2-3 | TRBV12-3/TRBV12-4
SGGREHDEQF | TRBJ2-1 | TRBV29-1
ASSQPLLKQF | TRBJ2-1 | TRBV7-9
ASSSLAAGGLTDTQY | TRBJ2-3 | TRBV11-1
ASSPELGFSEQF | TRBJ2-1 | TRBV7-3